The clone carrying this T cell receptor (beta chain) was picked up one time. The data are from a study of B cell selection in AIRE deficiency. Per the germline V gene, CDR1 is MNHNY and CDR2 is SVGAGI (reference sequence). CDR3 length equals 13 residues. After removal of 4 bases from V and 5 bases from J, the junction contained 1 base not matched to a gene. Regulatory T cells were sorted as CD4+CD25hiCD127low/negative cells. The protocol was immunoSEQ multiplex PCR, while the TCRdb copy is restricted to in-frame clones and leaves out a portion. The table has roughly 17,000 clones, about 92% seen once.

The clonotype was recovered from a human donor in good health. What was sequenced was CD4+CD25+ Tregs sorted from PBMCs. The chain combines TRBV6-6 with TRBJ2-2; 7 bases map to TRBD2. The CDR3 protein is CASSSSGTGELFF. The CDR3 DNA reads TGTGCCAGCAGTTCTAGCGGTACCGGGGAGCTGTTTTTT.